The rows below give T cell receptor beta chains drawn from one sample of a study of siplizumab effects on memory and regulatory T cells. Using immunoSEQ multiplex PCR, the repertoire was profiled, and TCRdb retains in-frame clones only, with some absent. This table holds tens of thousands of clones, over 80% found once. The specimen sequenced was memory CD4+ T cells sorted from blood. The receptors here all came from a human donor in good health. Both conserved end residues are part of each CDR3. Fields, in order: D gene, V gene, clone size, J gene, CDR3 DNA, CDR3 protein. The D gene is left open where the match is weak. The size of a clone is reported for some rows only, either as once, few or many, or as a class for expanded clones.

TRBD1	TRBV5-6	few	TRBJ2-2	TGTGCCAGCAGCTTGTGGCAGGGGGCCCCCGGGGAGCTGTTTTTT	CASSLWQGAPGELFF
.	TRBV19	few	TRBJ1-1	TGTGCCAGTAGTTCCCCCTTCCGGGTCGTGAACACTGAAGCTTTCTTT	CASSSPFRVVNTEAFF
TRBD1	TRBV9	.	TRBJ1-5	TGTGCCAGCAGCTTGGGGACAGGCTTCAATCAGCCCCAGCATTTT	CASSLGTGFNQPQHF
TRBD2	TRBV6-1	.	TRBJ2-5	TGTGCCAGCAGTGAAGCTGGGGGACTAGCGTGGGAGACCCAGTACTTC	CASSEAGGLAWETQYF
.	TRBV10-3	.	TRBJ2-2	TGTGCCACCGCCCATGGGGCCGGGGAGCTGTTTTTT	CATAHGAGELFF
.	TRBV7-9	.	TRBJ2-7	TGTGCCAGCAGCTTAGAATGGTCCTACGAGCAGTACTTC	CASSLEWSYEQYF
TRBD2	TRBV5-1	few	TRBJ2-2	TGCGCCAGCACCCTTAATGAGGGCGGGAGTACCGGGGAGCTGTTTTTT	CASTLNEGGSTGELFF
.	TRBV7-2	once	TRBJ1-1	TGTGCCAGCAGTTACGGGGAGAACACTGAAGCTTTCTTT	CASSYGENTEAFF
.	TRBV4-1	once	TRBJ1-2	TGCGCCAGCAGCCAATCATGGCCGCCCTATGGCTACACCTTC	CASSQSWPPYGYTF
TRBD1	TRBV4-1	.	TRBJ1-1	TGCGCCAGCAGCTTTCAAGGGGGCAGAGGAGGTACTGAAGCTTTCTTT	CASSFQGGRGGTEAFF
.	TRBV5-1	.	TRBJ2-7	TGCGCCAGCAGCTTGGGGGTGATTACCTACGAGCAGTACTTC	CASSLGVITYEQYF
.	TRBV27	.	TRBJ2-5	TGTGCCAGCAGGAACTGGGAGGCCCAGTACTTC	CASRNWEAQYF
TRBD2	TRBV11-1	few	TRBJ2-1	TGTGCCAGCAGCTTAGCGCGCACTAGCGGGGGGGAAAACAATGAGCAGTTCTTC	CASSLARTSGGENNEQFF
.	TRBV6-7	.	TRBJ1-5	TGTGCCAGCAGTTCGCTAAGGAGCAATCAGCCCCAGCATTTT	CASSSLRSNQPQHF
TRBD1	TRBV5-1	.	TRBJ2-3	TGCGCCAGCAGCTTGACCGGCCGGATGAGGAGACAGGGGATGGATGACACAGATACGCAGTATTTT	CASSLTGRMRRQGMDDTDTQYF
.	TRBV25-1	.	TRBJ2-5	TGTGCCAGCCGCCCTAGCACCCTGGCTCGAGGAGAGACCCAGTACTTC	CASRPSTLARGETQYF
.	TRBV7-9	.	TRBJ2-3	TGTGCCAGCAGCCACCCGGTTAGGGGCACTAGCACAGATACGCAGTATTTT	CASSHPVRGTSTDTQYF
.	TRBV7-9	.	TRBJ2-3	TGTGCCAGCAGCCCCCCGGGAGATACGCAGTATTTT	CASSPPGDTQYF
.	TRBV5-5	.	TRBJ2-7	TGTGCCAGCAGCTTGTATACCCCCTACGAGCAGTACTTC	CASSLYTPYEQYF
.	TRBV6-5	few	TRBJ2-6	TGTGCCAGCAGTTACGTATCGGCCGGGGCCAACGTCCTGACTTTC	CASSYVSAGANVLTF
.	TRBV18	.	TRBJ2-7	TGTGCCAGCTCACCACCGGGAATCCCAAGCTCCTACGAGCAGTACTTC	CASSPPGIPSSYEQYF
.	TRBV19	.	TRBJ1-2	TGTGCCAGTAGTATTGGGGGGCGCAGCTATGGCTACACCTTC	CASSIGGRSYGYTF
.	TRBV6-4	few	TRBJ1-1	TGTGCCAGCAGTGAAATACAGGGCACTGAAGCTTTCTTT	CASSEIQGTEAFF
.	TRBV6-1	.	TRBJ2-1	TGTGCCAGCAGTTTGCAGGGGGGGACCTACAATGAGCAGTTCTTC	CASSLQGGTYNEQFF
.	TRBV5-1	.	TRBJ1-1	TGCGCCAGCAACTTCCGGGGGAGTGACACTGAAGCTTTCTTT	CASNFRGSDTEAFF
.	TRBV5-6	.	TRBJ2-7	TGTGCCAGCAGCCCCGAGAGTGTCGAGCAGTACTTC	CASSPESVEQYF
TRBD1	TRBV29-1	.	TRBJ2-3	TGCAGCGCACCGGGACAGGCCACAGATACGCAGTATTTT	CSAPGQATDTQYF
.	TRBV2	.	TRBJ1-2	TGTGCCAGTGGCCGGGACGAGGGTGGCTACACCTTC	CASGRDEGGYTF
.	TRBV19	.	TRBJ2-1	TGTGCCAGTAGTCCTGGTGGACTCAGCTCCTACAATGAGCAGTTCTTC	CASSPGGLSSYNEQFF
TRBD1	TRBV13	.	TRBJ2-3	TGTGCCAGCAGCTTACGACAGGGGGCTAGCACAGATACGCAGTATTTT	CASSLRQGASTDTQYF
.	TRBV9	.	TRBJ1-6	TGTGCCAGCAGCCCACGATGGGACCTTTATAATTCACCCCTCCACTTT	CASSPRWDLYNSPLHF
.	TRBV5-1	.	TRBJ2-3	TGCGCCAGCAGCATCCAGGACGGTGGGACAGATACGCAGTATTTT	CASSIQDGGTDTQYF
TRBD1	TRBV5-1	.	TRBJ1-2	TGCGCCAGCACAATAGACAGGGATTTTGGCTACACCTTC	CASTIDRDFGYTF
.	TRBV6-1	.	TRBJ2-3	TGTGCCAGCAGTGAAGGCGGGCTTCGGGATACGCAGTATTTT	CASSEGGLRDTQYF